The rows below give T cell receptor beta chains drawn from one sample of a study of cytomegalovirus exposure and HLA in healthy donors. Assay used: immunoSEQ multiplex PCR; TCRdb lists only in-frame clones, some missing. The repertoire holds about 73,000 clones, with about 75% as singletons. The sample consisted of PBMCs. Receptor source: a man in his sixties or seventies in good health and CMV-seronegative. CDR3s include the opening cysteine and the closing phenylalanine or tryptophan. D genes are given only for firm matches. Where a row states a size, it is once, few, many or the class of an expanded clone; other rows omit it.

>-|15|TRBD2|TRBJ2-2|TRBV9
TGTGCCAGCACGAGGACTAGCGGTATGACCGGGGAGCTGTTTTTT
CASTRTSGMTGELFF
>-|16|-|TRBJ1-6|TRBV30
TGTGCCTGGAGTGTAGGCAGGGCGCGTAGGAATTCACCCCTCCACTTT
CAWSVGRARRNSPLHF
>-|13|-|TRBJ2-1|TRBV2
TGTGCCAGCAGTGTACAGGGAATCTATGAGCAGTTCTTC
CASSVQGIYEQFF
>-|16|-|TRBJ2-3|TRBV25-1
TGTGCCAGCAGTGATGGGTCGCGGCCTAGCACAGATACGCAGTATTTT
CASSDGSRPSTDTQYF
>-|11|-|TRBJ2-7|TRBV20-1
TGCAGTGCCCCCTTAGTGCACGAGCAGTACTTC
CSAPLVHEQYF
>-|15|TRBD2|TRBJ2-7|TRBV9
TGTGCCAGCAGCTCTAGCGGGAGCTTCGGCAACGAGCAGTACTTC
CASSSSGSFGNEQYF
>few|14|TRBD1|TRBJ2-7|TRBV28
TGTGCCAGCAGCCCTGGAGACAGGGAAGGAGAGCAGTACTTC
CASSPGDREGEQYF
>-|14|TRBD1|TRBJ2-3|TRBV5-1
TGCGCCAGCAGCTTCATGACAGGGGAAGATACGCAGTATTTT
CASSFMTGEDTQYF
>-|14|TRBD1|TRBJ2-7|TRBV10-3
TGTGCCATCAGTGACCCCACCACAGGGGCCGAGCAGTACTTC
CAISDPTTGAEQYF
>-|14|TRBD2|TRBJ2-2|TRBV7-7
TGTGCTAGCAGCCTGGGGACTACCTCCGGGGAGCTGTTTTTT
CASSLGTTSGELFF
>-|11|-|TRBJ2-5|TRBV20-1
TGCAGTGCTACTTGGAGTGAGACCCAGTACTTC
CSATWSETQYF
>-|14|TRBD1|TRBJ2-7|TRBV27
TGTGCCAGCAGTTCGTCGGACAGGGGGGTCGAGCAGTACTTC
CASSSSDRGVEQYF
>-|16|TRBD2|TRBJ2-1|TRBV5-1
TGCGCCAGCAGCTTGGGTTGGCGGGGGGGCGGAGATGAGCAGTTCTTC
CASSLGWRGGGDEQFF
>-|14|TRBD2|TRBJ2-2|TRBV9
TGTGCCAGCAGCCTCCTCAGGGAGGGCGGGGAGCTGTTTTTT
CASSLLREGGELFF
>-|13|-|TRBJ2-2|TRBV5-1
TGCGCCAGCAGCTTGCAGTACACCGGGGAGCTGTTTTTT
CASSLQYTGELFF
>-|16|TRBD2|TRBJ2-3|TRBV14
TGTGCCAGCAGCCGGGGAGGGACTAGCGGGCAAAATACGCAGTATTTT
CASSRGGTSGQNTQYF
>-|16|TRBD1|TRBJ1-1|TRBV10-2
TGCGCCAGCAGTGACCCAGCCACAGGGGCGAACACCGAAGCTTTCTTT
CASSDPATGANTEAFF
>few|14|TRBD2|TRBJ2-7|TRBV7-9
TGTGCCAGCAGCCCCCCACGGGGAGGGAGGGAGCAGTACTTC
CASSPPRGGREQYF
>-|15|TRBD2|TRBJ2-3|TRBV7-2
TGTGCCAGCAGCTCCCAGCGGGGGGGCACAGATACGCAGTATTTT
CASSSQRGGTDTQYF
>-|11|TRBD2|TRBJ2-7|TRBV27
TGTGCCAGCAGGGCGGGAGAAGAGCAGTACTTC
CASRAGEEQYF
>-|15|-|TRBJ2-3|TRBV7-9
TGTGCCAGCAGCTTAGTTCCTAGTAGCCCTGAGACGCAGTATTTT
CASSLVPSSPETQYF
>-|15|-|TRBJ1-5|TRBV18
TGTGCCAGCTCACCATCATCAGGGGTGGATCAGCCCCAGCATTTT
CASSPSSGVDQPQHF
>-|15|-|TRBJ1-2|TRBV4-1
TGCGCCAGCAGCCAACCCAGTGGGGCCCTAGATGGCTACACCTTC
CASSQPSGALDGYTF
>-|15|TRBD2|TRBJ2-5|TRBV12-5
TGTGCTAGTGGTTTTGGGACTAGTATCGCGGAGACCCAGTACTTC
CASGFGTSIAETQYF